Listed below are T cell receptor beta chains from one sample, sequenced in a study of CD8+ T cells in alopecia areata. Repertoires were generated with immunoSEQ multiplex PCR, while TCRdb's copy carries only in-frame clones and drops some. The sample includes 150,000 to 200,000 clones, 50% to 70% of them seen just once. Here the sequenced sample was CD4+ T cells sorted from blood, taken at week 0. These receptors all stem from a human donor with alopecia areata. CDR3s include the opening cysteine and the closing phenylalanine or tryptophan. The D gene is left open where the match is weak. Size is stated for part of the rows, as once, few or many counts, or as a class when the clone is expanded.

clone_size: NA; d_call: TRBD1; v_call: TRBV30; j_call: TRBJ1-4; cdr3_aa: CAWSVSQGMGPGYDTEKLFF; cdr3_nt: TGTGCCTGGAGTGTATCACAGGGGATGGGTCCCGGCTACGACACTGAAAAACTGTTTTTT
clone_size: NA; d_call: TRBD1; v_call: TRBV6-5; j_call: TRBJ1-2; cdr3_aa: CASSYSQGAFYGYTF; cdr3_nt: TGTGCCAGCAGTTACTCACAGGGGGCCTTCTATGGCTACACCTTC
clone_size: NA; d_call: NA; v_call: TRBV30; j_call: TRBJ1-5; cdr3_aa: CAWSGRGLDQPQHF; cdr3_nt: TGTGCCTGGAGTGGCCGGGGGCTTGATCAGCCCCAGCATTTT
clone_size: NA; d_call: NA; v_call: TRBV29-1; j_call: TRBJ2-7; cdr3_aa: CSAGKRGFYEQYF; cdr3_nt: TGCAGCGCCGGGAAGAGGGGGTTTTACGAGCAGTACTTC
clone_size: NA; d_call: NA; v_call: TRBV6-5; j_call: TRBJ2-7; cdr3_aa: CASGRNEQYF; cdr3_nt: TGTGCCAGCGGAAGGAACGAGCAGTACTTC
clone_size: NA; d_call: NA; v_call: TRBV7-2; j_call: TRBJ2-7; cdr3_aa: CASSLEISYEQYF; cdr3_nt: TGTGCCAGCAGCTTAGAGATCTCCTACGAGCAGTACTTC
clone_size: few; d_call: TRBD2; v_call: TRBV4-1; j_call: TRBJ2-5; cdr3_aa: CASSQYGGAETQYF; cdr3_nt: TGCGCCAGCAGCCAATACGGGGGGGCGGAGACCCAGTACTTC
clone_size: NA; d_call: NA; v_call: TRBV5-1; j_call: TRBJ2-3; cdr3_aa: CASSLDARTDTQYF; cdr3_nt: TGCGCCAGCAGCTTGGATGCGCGCACAGATACGCAGTATTTT
clone_size: once; d_call: NA; v_call: TRBV5-1; j_call: TRBJ1-5; cdr3_aa: CASSPDYSNQPQHF; cdr3_nt: TGCGCCAGCAGCCCCGACTATAGCAATCAGCCCCAGCATTTT
clone_size: NA; d_call: NA; v_call: TRBV2; j_call: TRBJ2-2; cdr3_aa: CASRSQVSTGELFF; cdr3_nt: TGTGCCAGCAGGAGTCAAGTATCCACCGGGGAGCTGTTTTTT
clone_size: NA; d_call: NA; v_call: TRBV29-1; j_call: TRBJ2-4; cdr3_aa: CSVAARPAKNIQYF; cdr3_nt: TGCAGCGTTGCGGCCCGGCCAGCCAAAAACATTCAGTACTTC
clone_size: few; d_call: TRBD1; v_call: TRBV10-3; j_call: TRBJ1-5; cdr3_aa: CAISPRQGFNQPQHF; cdr3_nt: TGTGCCATCAGTCCTAGACAGGGGTTCAATCAGCCCCAGCATTTT
clone_size: NA; d_call: NA; v_call: TRBV11-2; j_call: TRBJ2-5; cdr3_aa: CASSVQTGRDRETQYF; cdr3_nt: TGTGCCAGCAGCGTACAGACCGGGCGGGATAGGGAGACCCAGTACTTC
clone_size: many; d_call: TRBD1; v_call: TRBV19; j_call: TRBJ2-1; cdr3_aa: CASRRDRSYNEQFF; cdr3_nt: TGTGCCAGTAGACGGGACAGATCGTACAATGAGCAGTTCTTC
clone_size: few; d_call: NA; v_call: TRBV7-9; j_call: TRBJ2-5; cdr3_aa: CAIGETQYF; cdr3_nt: TGTGCCATCGGAGAGACCCAGTACTTC
clone_size: NA; d_call: TRBD1; v_call: TRBV19; j_call: TRBJ1-1; cdr3_aa: CASSLGQRNTEAFF; cdr3_nt: TGTGCCAGTAGCCTGGGACAGAGGAACACTGAAGCTTTCTTT
clone_size: NA; d_call: NA; v_call: TRBV25-1; j_call: TRBJ1-5; cdr3_aa: CASSDGPQPQHF; cdr3_nt: TGTGCCAGCAGTGACGGGCCTCAGCCCCAGCATTTT
clone_size: NA; d_call: NA; v_call: TRBV27; j_call: TRBJ1-5; cdr3_aa: CASSLSPWTDSNQPQHF; cdr3_nt: TGTGCCAGCAGTTTATCCCCTTGGACAGATAGCAATCAGCCCCAGCATTTT
clone_size: few; d_call: TRBD1; v_call: TRBV27; j_call: TRBJ1-6; cdr3_aa: CASSRAGQGDSPLHF; cdr3_nt: TGTGCCAGCAGCCGGGCGGGACAGGGTGACTCACCCCTCCACTTT
clone_size: NA; d_call: NA; v_call: TRBV29-1; j_call: TRBJ1-2; cdr3_aa: CSVRDYGYTF; cdr3_nt: TGCAGCGTTAGGGACTATGGCTACACCTTC
clone_size: large; d_call: TRBD2; v_call: TRBV7-9; j_call: TRBJ2-7; cdr3_aa: CASTRGNYEQYF; cdr3_nt: TGTGCCAGCACGCGGGGGAACTACGAGCAGTACTTC